Below, 10 T cell receptor beta chains from the same sample are listed, as sequenced in a study of Graves' ophthalmopathy and Graves' hyperthyroidism. TCR beta CDR3 regions were amplified from RNA transcripts. HTBI primers served in a first-round RT-PCR, which a second-round multiplex PCR followed. TCRdb reprocessed the multiplex PCR reads with MiXCR, giving one entry per CDR3 protein. The profile shows about 410,000 distinct CDR3 sequences, around 18% of them singletons. The sequencing input was peripheral blood. The source is a young woman with Graves' ophthalmopathy.

The sample holds many counts of this clonotype. The CDR3 loop is CASSSGTGAGNQPQHF. The CDR3 coding sequence is TGTGCCAGCAGTTCCGGGACAGGGGCAGGCAATCAGCCCCAGCATTTT. The chain has TRBV27 and TRBJ1-5, with TRBD1 identical over 10 bases. V dropped 4 bases and J dropped 2; count of bases not matched to a gene: 5. The CDR3 is 16 residues long. CDR1 and CDR2 from the germline V gene are MNHEY and SMNVEV (reference sequence).

The table lists this clonotype with many counts. The chain couples TRBV28 to TRBJ1-5, with TRBD1 matching 11 bases. In germline, CDR1 is MDHEN, CDR2 SYDVKM. Trimming cost V 9 bases and J 0 bases; bases outside gene matches: 7. The CDR3 extends over 16 amino acids. CDR3 nucleotides: TGTGCCAGTGCGGGACAGGGGGAGGTTAGCAATCAGCCCCAGCATTTT. Translation: CASAGQGEVSNQPQHF.

The chain joins TRBV20-1 to TRBJ2-7; 9 positions agree with TRBD2. In germline, CDR1 is DFQATT, CDR2 SNEGSKA (reference sequence). Trimming at V came to 3 bases and at J to 4 bases, leaving 10 bases not matched to a gene. This CDR3 region has 15 residues. CDR3 loop: CSARLAGGIGYEQYF. The CDR3 nucleotides are TGCAGTGCTAGGTTGGCGGGAGGGATAGGTTACGAGCAGTACTTC.

Note on this clonotype: Since a much larger clone is just one base distant, this may be a read error. The chain links TRBV3-1 to TRBJ1-1; TRBD1 matches at 8 bases. Germline V gives CDR1 LGHDT, CDR2 YNNKEL (reference sequence). CDR3 size: 14 residues. CDR3 DNA sequence: TGTGCCAGCAGCCAAGGGACAGGGAGTACTGAAGCTTCCTTT. It yields the protein CASSQGTGSTEASF.

This clonotype was recorded at least ten times. The chain recombines TRBV7-2 with TRBJ2-5; 10 nucleotides match TRBD1. The CDR3 totals 15 residues. V lost 6 bases, J lost 5 bases, and 9 bases stayed unmatched. Germline assignment: CDR1 SGHTA and CDR2 FQGNSA. The chain's CDR3 is CASSRTGGMGETQYF. The CDR3 nucleotides are TGTGCCAGCAGTCGGACAGGGGGAATGGGGGAGACCCAGTACTTC.

The sample holds many counts of this clonotype. The V call is TRBV19, the J call TRBJ2-7; TRBD1 might be the D (6 bases). This CDR3 comprises 14 residues. With 3 bases removed from V and 4 bases from J, the gap between germline ends came to 13 bases. CDR1 is LNHDA and CDR2 is SQIVND in the germline V gene (reference sequence). The CDR3 reads CASSIMRGSYEQYF. The CDR3 DNA reads TGTGCCAGTAGTATCATGAGGGGGTCTTACGAGCAGTACTTC.

This clonotype appeared many times. A much larger clone differs by one base, so this may be a read error. This chain joins TRBV6-2 or TRBV6-3 and TRBJ1-5, with unresolved D. Trimming pared 2 bases from V and 6 bases from J, leaving 5 bases between. Per germline, CDR1 MNHEY and CDR2 SVGEGT. This CDR3 comprises 12 residues. The CDR3 protein is CASSYGSQPQHF. The CDR3 bases are TGTGCCAGCAGTTACGGGAGTCAGCCCCAGCATTTT.

This clonotype was seen repeatedly, ten times or more. The chain employs TRBV4-1 and TRBJ2-2; D is unresolved. Germline-derived CDR1 and CDR2 are MGHRA and YSYEKL. The CDR3 has 13 residues. Trimming took off 1 base at V and 4 bases at J, with 4 bases between the two ends. The chain's CDR3 is CASSQGTTGELFF. Here the CDR3 DNA reads TGCGCCAGCAGCCAAGGTACCACCGGGGAGCTGTTTTTT.

This clonotype was counted a few times. The chain is built from TRBV7-8 and TRBJ2-7; TRBD2 matches 13 bases. The CDR3 contains 18 residues. The germline CDR1 and CDR2 sequences are SGHVS and FQNEAQ. J was trimmed by 2 bases and V by 0 bases; bases with no gene match: 7. This CDR3 is CASSLALAGGRGTYEQYF. As DNA, the CDR3 is TGTGCCAGCAGCTTAGCACTAGCGGGAGGGAGGGGGACCTACGAGCAGTACTTC.

There are many counts of this clonotype. This chain uses TRBV15 with TRBJ2-7; TRBD2 agrees at 9 bases. The junction had 8 bases not matched to a gene; V was cut back by 5 bases and J by 3 bases. The CDR3 extends over 15 amino acids. CDR1 and CDR2 from the germline V gene are LNHNV and YYDKDF (reference sequence). The CDR3 reads CATSSLAGEGYEQYF. The CDR3, as DNA: TGTGCCACCAGCTCCTTAGCGGGGGAAGGCTACGAGCAGTACTTC.